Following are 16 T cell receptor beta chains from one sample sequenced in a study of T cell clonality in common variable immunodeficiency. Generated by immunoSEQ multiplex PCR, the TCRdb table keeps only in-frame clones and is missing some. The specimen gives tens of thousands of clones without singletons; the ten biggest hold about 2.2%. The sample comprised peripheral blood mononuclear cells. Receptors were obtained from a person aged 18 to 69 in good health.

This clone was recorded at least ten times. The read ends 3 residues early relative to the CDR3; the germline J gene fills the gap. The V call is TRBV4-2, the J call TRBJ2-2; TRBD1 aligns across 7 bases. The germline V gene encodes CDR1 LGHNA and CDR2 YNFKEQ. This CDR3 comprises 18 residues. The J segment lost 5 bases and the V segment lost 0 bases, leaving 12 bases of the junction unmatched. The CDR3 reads CASSQDLSRGILTGELFF. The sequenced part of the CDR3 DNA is TGTGCCAGCAGCCAAGATCTATCCAGGGGGATCTTAACCGGGGAG.

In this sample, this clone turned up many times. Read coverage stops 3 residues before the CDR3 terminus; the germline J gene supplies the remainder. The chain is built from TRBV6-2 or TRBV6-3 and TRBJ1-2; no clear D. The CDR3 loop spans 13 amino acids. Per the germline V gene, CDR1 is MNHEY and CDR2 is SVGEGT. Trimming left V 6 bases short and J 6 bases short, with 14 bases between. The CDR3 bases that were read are TGTGCCAGCAGCGAACATCGGCGGGATGGC. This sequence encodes CASSEHRRDG. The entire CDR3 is CASSEHRRDGYTF.

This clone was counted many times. The covered CDR3 bases are TGTGCCAGTAGTCTAGCGGGGGGATACCTCTCTGGGGCCAACGTC. It is translated as CASSLAGGYLSGANV. The entire CDR3 protein is CASSLAGGYLSGANVLTF. The V and J genes are TRBV19 and TRBJ2-6; TRBD2 matches at 11 bases. The CDR3 end falls 3 residues outside the read, so it is completed with the germline J gene. CDR3 length: 18 amino acids. After removal of 5 bases from V and 0 bases from J, the junction contained 6 bases not matched to a gene. CDR1 is LNHDA and CDR2 is SQIVND in the germline V gene (reference sequence). Looking up the rest from reference TRBV19 and TRBJ2-6 gives the full variable domain: DGGITQSPKYLFRKEGQNVTLSCEQNLNHDAMYWYRQDPGQGLRLIYYSQIVNDFQKGDIAEGYSVSREKKESFPLTVTSAQKNPTAFYLCASSLAGGYLSGANVLTFGAGSRLTVL.

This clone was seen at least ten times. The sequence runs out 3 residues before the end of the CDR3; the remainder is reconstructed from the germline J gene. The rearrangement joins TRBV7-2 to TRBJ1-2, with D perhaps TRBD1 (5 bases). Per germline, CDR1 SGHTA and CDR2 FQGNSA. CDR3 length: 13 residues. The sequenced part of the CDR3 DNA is TGTGCCAGCAGCTTATACGGGGGATCGGGC. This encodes CASSLYGGSG. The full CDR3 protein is CASSLYGGSGYTF.

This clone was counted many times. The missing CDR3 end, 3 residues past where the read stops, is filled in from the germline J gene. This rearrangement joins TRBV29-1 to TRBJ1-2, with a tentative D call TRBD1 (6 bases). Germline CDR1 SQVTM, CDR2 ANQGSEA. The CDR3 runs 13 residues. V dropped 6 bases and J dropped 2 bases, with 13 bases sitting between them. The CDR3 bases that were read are TGCAGCGTGGCCCTGGGGGCGAACTATGGC. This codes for CSVALGANYG. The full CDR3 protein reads CSVALGANYGYTF. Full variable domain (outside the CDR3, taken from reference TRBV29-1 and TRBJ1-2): SAVISQKPSRDICQRGTSLTIQCQVDSQVTMMFWYRQQPGQSLTLIATANQGSEATYESGFVIDKFPISRPNLTFSTLTVSNMSPEDSSIYLCSVALGANYGYTFGSGTRLTVV.

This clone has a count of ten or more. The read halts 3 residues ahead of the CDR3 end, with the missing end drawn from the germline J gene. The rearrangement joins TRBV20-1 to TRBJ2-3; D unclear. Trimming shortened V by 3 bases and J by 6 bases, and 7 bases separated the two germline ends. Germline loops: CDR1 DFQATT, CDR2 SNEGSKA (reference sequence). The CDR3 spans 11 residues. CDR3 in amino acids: CSASLMDTQYF. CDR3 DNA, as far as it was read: TGCAGTGCTAGTTTAATGGATACG.

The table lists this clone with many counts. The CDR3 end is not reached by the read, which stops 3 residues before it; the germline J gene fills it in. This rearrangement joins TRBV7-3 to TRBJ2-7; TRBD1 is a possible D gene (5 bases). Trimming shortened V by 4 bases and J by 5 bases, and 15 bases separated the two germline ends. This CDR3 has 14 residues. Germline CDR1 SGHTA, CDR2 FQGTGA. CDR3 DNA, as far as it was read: TGTGCCAGCAGCTGGGATTCAGGGATGGACGAG. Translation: CASSWDSGMDE. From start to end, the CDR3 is CASSWDSGMDEQYF. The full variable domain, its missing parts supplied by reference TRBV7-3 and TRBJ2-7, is GAGVSQTPSNKVTEKGKYVELRCDPISGHTALYWYRQSLGQGPEFLIYFQGTGAADDSGLPNDRFFAVRPEGSVSTLKIQRTERGDSAVYLCASSWDSGMDEQYFGPGTRLTVT.

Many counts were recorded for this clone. The sequenced part of the CDR3 DNA is TGTGCCAGCAGCTTAAGCGGGGGGGTACCCTACGAG. It is translated as CASSLSGGVPYE. The entire CDR3 sequence reads CASSLSGGVPYEQYF. The chain recombines TRBV7-2 with TRBJ2-7; 10 bases align to TRBD2. The read ends 3 residues early relative to the CDR3; the germline J gene fills the gap. The V segment lost 2 bases and the J segment 2 bases; nucleotides outside the gene matches: 3. This CDR3 spans 15 amino acids. Looked up from germline, CDR1 is SGHTA and CDR2 is FQGNSA.

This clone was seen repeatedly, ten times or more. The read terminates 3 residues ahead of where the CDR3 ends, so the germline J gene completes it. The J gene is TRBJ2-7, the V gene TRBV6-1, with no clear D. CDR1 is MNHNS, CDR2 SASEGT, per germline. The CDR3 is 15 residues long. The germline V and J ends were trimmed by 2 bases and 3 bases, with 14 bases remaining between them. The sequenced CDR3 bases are TGTGCCAGCAGTGAATCGGCGGCTCCGGGCTACGAG. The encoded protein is CASSESAAPGYE. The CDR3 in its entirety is CASSESAAPGYEQYF.

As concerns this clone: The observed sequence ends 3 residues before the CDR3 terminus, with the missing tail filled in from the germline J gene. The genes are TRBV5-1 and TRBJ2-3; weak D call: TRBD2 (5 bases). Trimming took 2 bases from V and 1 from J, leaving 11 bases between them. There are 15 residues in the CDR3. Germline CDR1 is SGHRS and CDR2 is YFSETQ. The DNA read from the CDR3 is TGCGCCAGCAGCTTACGGGGTGTCGGCACAGATACG. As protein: CASSLRGVGTDT. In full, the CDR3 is CASSLRGVGTDTQYF.

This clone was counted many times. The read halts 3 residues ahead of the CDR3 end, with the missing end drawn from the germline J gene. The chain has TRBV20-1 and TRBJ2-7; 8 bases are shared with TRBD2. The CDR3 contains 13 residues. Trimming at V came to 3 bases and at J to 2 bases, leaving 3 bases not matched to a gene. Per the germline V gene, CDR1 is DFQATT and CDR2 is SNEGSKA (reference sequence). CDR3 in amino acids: CSASQAGAYEQYF. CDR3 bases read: TGCAGTGCTAGTCAAGCGGGAGCCTACGAG.

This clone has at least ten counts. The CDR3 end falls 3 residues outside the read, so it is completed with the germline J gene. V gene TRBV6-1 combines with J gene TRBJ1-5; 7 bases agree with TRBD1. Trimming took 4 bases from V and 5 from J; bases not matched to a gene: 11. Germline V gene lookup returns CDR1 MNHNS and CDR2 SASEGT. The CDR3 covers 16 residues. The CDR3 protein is CASSAARTGYYQPQHF. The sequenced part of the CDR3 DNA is TGTGCCAGCAGTGCTGCTCGGACAGGCTATTATCAGCCC.

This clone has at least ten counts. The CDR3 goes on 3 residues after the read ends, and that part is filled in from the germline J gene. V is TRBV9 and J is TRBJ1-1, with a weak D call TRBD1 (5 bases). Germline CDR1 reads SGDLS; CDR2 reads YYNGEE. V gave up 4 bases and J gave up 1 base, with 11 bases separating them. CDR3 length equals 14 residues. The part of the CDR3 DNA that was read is TGTGCCAGCAGCCCCCTTGGGGCGAACACTGAA. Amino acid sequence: CASSPLGANTE. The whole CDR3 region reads CASSPLGANTEAFF.

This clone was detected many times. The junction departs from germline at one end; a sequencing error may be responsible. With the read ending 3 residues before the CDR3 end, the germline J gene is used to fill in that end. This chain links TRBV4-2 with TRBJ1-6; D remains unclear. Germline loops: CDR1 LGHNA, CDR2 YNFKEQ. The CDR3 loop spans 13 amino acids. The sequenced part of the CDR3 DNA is TGCGCCAGCAGCCAAGGTCGTAATTCACCC. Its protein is CASSQGRNSP. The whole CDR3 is CASSQGRNSPLHF.

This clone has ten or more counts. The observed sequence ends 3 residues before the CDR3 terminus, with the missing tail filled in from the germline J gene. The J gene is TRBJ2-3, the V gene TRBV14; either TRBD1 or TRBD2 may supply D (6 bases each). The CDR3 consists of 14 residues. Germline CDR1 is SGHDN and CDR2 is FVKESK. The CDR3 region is CASSQVRGGETQYF. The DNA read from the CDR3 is TGTGCCAGCAGCCAAGTCAGGGGAGGCGAGACG. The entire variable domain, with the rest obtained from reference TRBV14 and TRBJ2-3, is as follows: EAGVTQFPSHSVIEKGQTVTLRCDPISGHDNLYWYRRVMGKEIKFLLHFVKESKQDESGMPNNRFLAERTGGTYSTLKVQPAELEDSGVYFCASSQVRGGETQYFGPGTRLTVL.

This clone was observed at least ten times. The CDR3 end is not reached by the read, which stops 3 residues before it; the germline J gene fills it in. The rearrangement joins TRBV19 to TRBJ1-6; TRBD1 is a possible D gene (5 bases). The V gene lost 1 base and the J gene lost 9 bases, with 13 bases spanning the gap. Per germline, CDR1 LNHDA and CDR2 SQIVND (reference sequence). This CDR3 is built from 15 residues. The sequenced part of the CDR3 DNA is TGTGCCAGTAGTATAGGAGGGGAGATTGGTTCACCC. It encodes CASSIGGEIGSP. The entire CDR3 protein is CASSIGGEIGSPLHF.